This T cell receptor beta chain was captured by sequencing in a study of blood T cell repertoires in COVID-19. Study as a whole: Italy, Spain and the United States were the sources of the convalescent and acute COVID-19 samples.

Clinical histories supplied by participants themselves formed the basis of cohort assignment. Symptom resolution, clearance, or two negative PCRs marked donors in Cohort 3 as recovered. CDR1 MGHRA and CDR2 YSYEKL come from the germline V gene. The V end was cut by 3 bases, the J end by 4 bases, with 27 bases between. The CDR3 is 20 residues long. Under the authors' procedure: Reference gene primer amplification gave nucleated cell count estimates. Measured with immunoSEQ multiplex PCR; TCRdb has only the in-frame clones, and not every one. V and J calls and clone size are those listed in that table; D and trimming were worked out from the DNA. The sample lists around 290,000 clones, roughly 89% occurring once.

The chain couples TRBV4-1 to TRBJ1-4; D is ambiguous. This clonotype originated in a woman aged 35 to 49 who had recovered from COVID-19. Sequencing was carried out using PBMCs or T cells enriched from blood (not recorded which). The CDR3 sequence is CASSHRVEPRGRADNEKLFF. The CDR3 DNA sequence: TGCGCCAGCAGCCACCGAGTGGAGCCGCGCGGCAGAGCAGATAATGAAAAACTGTTTTTT.